What follows describes a single T cell receptor beta chain. The data were taken from a study of Ad26.COV2.S vaccination and SARS-CoV-2 variants. Here immunoSEQ multiplex PCR was the method, and the copy in TCRdb shows in-frame clones only, minus some. This table has some 180,000 clones, around nine tenths appearing once. CDR1 MDHEN and CDR2 SYDVKM come from the germline V gene. V shed 5 bases and J shed 0 bases, with 18 bases lying between them. This CDR3 region has 17 residues. The sequence was collected from a human donor who had recovered from COVID-19. The chain recombines TRBV28 with TRBJ2-3, with D unclear. The material sequenced was peripheral blood, taken after recovery from COVID-19. In nucleotides, the CDR3 is TGTGCCAGCAGTAAAGGGCGGTACGCCTACAGCACAGATACGCAGTATTTT. Protein product: CASSKGRYAYSTDTQYF.